Listed here is a single T cell receptor (beta chain). This entry belongs to a study of identical twins. TCRdb itself ran the 5' RACE reads through MiXCR, one entry per CDR3 protein. This sample has some 240,000 distinct CDR3 sequences, with about 8% found just once. After removal of 7 bases from V and 8 bases from J, the junction contained 21 bases not matched to a gene. This CDR3 contains 17 residues. Germline V gives CDR1 MNHNS, CDR2 SASEGT. This sample also appeared in a second study, on yellow fever vaccine responses in identical twins.

This sequence joins TRBV6-1 and TRBJ2-3, with 7 bases aligning to TRBD2. The sequence came from a woman aged 18-29 years in good health. Sequenced input: CD8+ T cells sorted from blood. The CDR3 sequence: CASTLIDIQTSRRTQYF. The CDR3 DNA reads as TGTGCCAGCACCCTAATAGACATCCAGACTAGCAGGCGTACGCAGTATTTT.